This T cell receptor beta chain was sequenced for a study of shared clonotypes between healthy human individuals (dated by TCRdb to 2018 to 2021). A note on the overall study: The cohort comprised two women and a few men aged 18 to 49 years. For each donor, three plates each were used for CD4 naive and CD4 memory, two plates were used for CD8 naive, and one plate was used for CD8 memory. Blood TCR repertoires of five healthy adults were deeply sequenced to estimate repertoire size and the extent of clonotype sharing between individuals. To increase sequencing depth and limit assay-specific biases, TCR repertoire library preparation and sequencing were carried out by different laboratories using diverse techniques. Per donor, leukapheresis produced somewhere between about 0.9 and 9.5 billion PBMCs. Overall results and qualifications from the work: Sampling was restricted to blood, and TCR repertoires in tissues likely differ from the TCR repertoires found in blood. Compared with non-shared clonotypes, the clonotypes found in all four sorted-subset donors had higher generation probabilities. Rarefaction of sorted-subset datasets indicated incomplete sequencing despite the large sequencing depth. Across a handful of donors, about 5% of naive CD4, 3% to 3.5% of naive CD8, 2% to 2.5% of memory CD4, and roughly 0.41% of memory CD8 clonotypes were shared. Because the study included a small number of donors, the genetic and exposure-history diversity represented was limited. Estimated clonotype richness was generally larger for naive than for memory subsets. Pairwise subsampling indicated that sequencing depth was expected to affect the degree of clonotype sharing among donors.

The donors were healthy, HIV-negative adults with no recently reported acute infections or vaccinations. Only Caucasian adults living in Nashville, Tennessee, USA were represented among the donors. Magnetic negative selection was used to enrich CD4+ T cells, after which naive cells were positively selected on CD45RA and the negative fraction became the memory subset. Blood was collected by leukapheresis, and PBMCs were isolated by Ficoll-Histopaque density gradient centrifugation and then cryopreserved in liquid nitrogen vapor phase. Purity and quantity of every magnetically sorted T cell population were checked by analytical flow cytometry. Each sorted fraction had its genomic DNA isolated and then quantified by UV absorbance on a Nanodrop 2000c. Comments on this clone: Its antigen is currently not known. It has no much larger one-base neighbor in the sample; base qualities were not kept.

Using the deep immunoSEQ assay, multiplex PCR amplified TCR CDR3 regions from genomic DNA. Extracted genomic DNA from each cell subset was distributed evenly across all wells of several immunoSEQ 96-well plates, and each plate was treated as a replicate. For sorted subsets, approximately 190 ng genomic DNA, equal to tens of thousands of T cell genomes, was loaded into each replicate PCR. Purified libraries were quantified with a Qubit 3.0 fluorometer, sized on a Bioanalyzer 2100, and re-quantified with the KAPA Library Quantification kit. Every immunoSEQ 96-well plate was sequenced on a dedicated single-read 150-cycle Illumina NextSeq 550 flow cell. In the paper's pipeline: Because the immunoSEQ output held only junctional sequences and lacked quality scores, the filtering could not match the filtering applied to full-length reads. Sequences were annotated with PyIR, a Python wrapper for IgBLAST v1.9, using IMGT germline references to assign V/J genes and CDR3. Reads with weak V/J assignments (E-value above 1e-6), missing CDR3, stop codons, out-of-frame junctions, or ambiguous translated residues were removed. V3J clonotypes were defined as sequences sharing the same inferred V gene, J gene, and CDR3 amino acid sequence. Percentage overlap between repertoires was calculated by dividing the number of shared unique clonotypes by the size of the smaller repertoire. Repertoire richness was assessed with RTK rarefaction, the Chao1 estimator, and Recon v2.1 estimates of unobserved clonotypes. OLGA was used to compute generation probabilities for all TCRbeta clonotypes that the gDNA method yielded from several donors. TCRdb retrieved this table from immuneACCESS and kept in-frame rearrangements only. Not all clones are present; in checked studies, unresolved V genes account for under half, and no reason is known for the remainder. V and J calls and clone size are copied from that table; D and trimming were computed from the DNA. This sample gives 2,500,000 or so clones in total; more than 80% of them show up just once. Roughly 0.15% of the sample comes from the top ten.

V is reduced by 7 bases and J by 0 bases, leaving a spacing of 13 bases between them. CDR1 and CDR2 were assigned from the germline V gene as SGHAT and FQNNGV. The CDR3, cysteine through phenylalanine, is 14 amino acids long. Only the CDR3 portion is preserved as DNA: 42 bases, with reading frame beginning at the first base. Sequenced: naive CD4+ T cells sorted from blood. What this sample's cell subset or site label stands for: CD45RA+ positively selected. The chain couples TRBV11-2 to TRBJ2-7, with TRBD2 as a weak D call on 5 bases. The TCR sequence derives from a young man in good health. The CDR3 region has the sequence CASTPRGHSYEQYF. The bases read TGTGCCAGCACCCCCCGGGGTCACTCCTACGAGCAGTACTTC.